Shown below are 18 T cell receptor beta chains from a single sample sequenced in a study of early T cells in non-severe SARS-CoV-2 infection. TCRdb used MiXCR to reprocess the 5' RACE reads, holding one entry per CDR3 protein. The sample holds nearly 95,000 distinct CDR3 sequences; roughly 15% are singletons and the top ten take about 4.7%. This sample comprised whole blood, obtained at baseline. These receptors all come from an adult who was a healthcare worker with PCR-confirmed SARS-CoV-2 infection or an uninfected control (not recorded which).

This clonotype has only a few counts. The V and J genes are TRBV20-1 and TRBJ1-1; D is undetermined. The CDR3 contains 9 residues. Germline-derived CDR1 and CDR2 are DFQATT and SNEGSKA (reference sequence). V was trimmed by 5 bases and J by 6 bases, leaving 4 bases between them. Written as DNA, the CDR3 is TGCAGTGCTGGTGCTGAAGCTTTCTTT. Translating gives CSAGAEAFF.

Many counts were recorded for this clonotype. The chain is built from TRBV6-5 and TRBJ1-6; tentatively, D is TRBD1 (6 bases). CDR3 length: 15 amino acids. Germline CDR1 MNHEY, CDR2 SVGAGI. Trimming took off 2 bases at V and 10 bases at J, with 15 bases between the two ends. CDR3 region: CASSYVLGGNSPLHF. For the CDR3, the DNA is TGTGCCAGCAGTTACGTTTTAGGGGGTAACTCACCCCTCCACTTT.

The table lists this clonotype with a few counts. DNA for the CDR3: TGTGCCAGCTCACCCGCCGGGGACAGGGAAGCTTTCTTT. Translating gives CASSPAGDREAFF. The chain carries TRBV18 and TRBJ1-1; 8 nucleotides match TRBD1. This CDR3 has 13 amino acids. From germline, CDR1 is KGHSH and CDR2 LQKENI. J was trimmed by 8 bases and V by 3 bases; bases with no gene match: 5.

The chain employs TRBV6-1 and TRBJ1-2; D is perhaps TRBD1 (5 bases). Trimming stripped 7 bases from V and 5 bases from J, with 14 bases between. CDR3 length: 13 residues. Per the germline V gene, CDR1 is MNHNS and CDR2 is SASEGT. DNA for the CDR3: TGTGCCAGCAAAGGGGAAATAGGATATGGCTACACCTTC. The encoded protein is CASKGEIGYGYTF.

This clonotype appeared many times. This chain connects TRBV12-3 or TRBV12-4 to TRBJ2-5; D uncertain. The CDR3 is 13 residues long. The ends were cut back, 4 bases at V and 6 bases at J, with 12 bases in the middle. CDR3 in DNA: TGTGCCAGCAGTTGGTGGAACCGGCAGACCCAGTACTTC. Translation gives CASSWWNRQTQYF.

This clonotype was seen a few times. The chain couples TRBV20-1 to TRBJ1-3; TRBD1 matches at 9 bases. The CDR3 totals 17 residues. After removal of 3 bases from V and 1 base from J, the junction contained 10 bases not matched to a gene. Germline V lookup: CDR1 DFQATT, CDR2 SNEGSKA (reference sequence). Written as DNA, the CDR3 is TGCAGTGCTAGCACGTTGCGGGACAGGGCTTCTGGAAACACCATATATTTT. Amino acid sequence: CSASTLRDRASGNTIYF.

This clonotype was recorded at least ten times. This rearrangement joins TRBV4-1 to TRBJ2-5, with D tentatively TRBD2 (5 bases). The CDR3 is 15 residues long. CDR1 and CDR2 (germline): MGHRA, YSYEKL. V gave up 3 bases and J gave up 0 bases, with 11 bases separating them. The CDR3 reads CASSQSGLYQETQYF. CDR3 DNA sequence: TGCGCCAGCAGCCAGTCAGGACTCTACCAAGAGACCCAGTACTTC.

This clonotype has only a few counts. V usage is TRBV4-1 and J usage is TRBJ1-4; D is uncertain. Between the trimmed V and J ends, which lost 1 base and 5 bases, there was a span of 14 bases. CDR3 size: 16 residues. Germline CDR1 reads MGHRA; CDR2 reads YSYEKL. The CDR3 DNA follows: TGCGCCAGCAGCCAAGTTAGGTGGTCAAGCAATGAAAAACTGTTTTTT. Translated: CASSQVRWSSNEKLFF.

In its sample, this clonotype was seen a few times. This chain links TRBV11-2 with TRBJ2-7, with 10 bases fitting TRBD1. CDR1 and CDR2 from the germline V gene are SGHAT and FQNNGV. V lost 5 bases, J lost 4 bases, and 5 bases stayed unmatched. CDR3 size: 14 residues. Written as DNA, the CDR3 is TGTGCCAGCAGCCCTAGGACAGGGGGTTACGAGCAGTACTTC. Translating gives CASSPRTGGYEQYF.

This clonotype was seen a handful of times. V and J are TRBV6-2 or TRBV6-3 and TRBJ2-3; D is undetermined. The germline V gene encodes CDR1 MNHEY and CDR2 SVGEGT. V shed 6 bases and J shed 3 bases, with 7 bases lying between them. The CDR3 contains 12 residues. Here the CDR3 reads CASREHTDTQYF. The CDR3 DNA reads TGTGCCAGCAGAGAACATACAGATACGCAGTATTTT.

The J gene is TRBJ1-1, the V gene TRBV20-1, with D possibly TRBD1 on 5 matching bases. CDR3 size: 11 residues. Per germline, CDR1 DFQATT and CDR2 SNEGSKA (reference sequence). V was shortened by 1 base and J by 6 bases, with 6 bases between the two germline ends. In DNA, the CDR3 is TGCAGTGCTAGAGGGGACGCTGAAGCTTTCTTT. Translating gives CSARGDAEAFF.

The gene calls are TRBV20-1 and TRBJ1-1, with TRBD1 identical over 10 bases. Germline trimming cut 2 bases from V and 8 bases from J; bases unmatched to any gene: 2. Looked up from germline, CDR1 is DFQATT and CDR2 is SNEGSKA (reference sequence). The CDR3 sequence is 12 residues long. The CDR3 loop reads CSARRQGAEAFF. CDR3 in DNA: TGCAGTGCTAGAAGACAGGGGGCGGAAGCTTTCTTT.

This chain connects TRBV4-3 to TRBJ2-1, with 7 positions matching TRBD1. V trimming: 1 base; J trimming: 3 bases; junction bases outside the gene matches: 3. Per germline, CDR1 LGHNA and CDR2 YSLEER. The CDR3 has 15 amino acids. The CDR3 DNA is TGCGCCAGCAGCCAAGCGGGACAGCTCTACAATGAGCAGTTCTTC. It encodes CASSQAGQLYNEQFF.

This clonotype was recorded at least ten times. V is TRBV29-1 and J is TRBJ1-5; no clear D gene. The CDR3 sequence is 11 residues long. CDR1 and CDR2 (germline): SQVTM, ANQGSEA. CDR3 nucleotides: TGCAGATCCCCCAATTTAGCGCCCCAGCATTTT. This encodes CRSPNLAPQHF.

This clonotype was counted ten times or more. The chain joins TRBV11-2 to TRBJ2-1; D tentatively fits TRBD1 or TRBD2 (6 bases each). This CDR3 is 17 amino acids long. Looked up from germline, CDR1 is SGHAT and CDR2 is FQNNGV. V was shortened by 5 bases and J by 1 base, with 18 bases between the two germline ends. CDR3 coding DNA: TGTGCCAGCAGCCGTATAATTCGGGGGCTATCCTACAATGAGCAGTTCTTC. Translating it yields CASSRIIRGLSYNEQFF.

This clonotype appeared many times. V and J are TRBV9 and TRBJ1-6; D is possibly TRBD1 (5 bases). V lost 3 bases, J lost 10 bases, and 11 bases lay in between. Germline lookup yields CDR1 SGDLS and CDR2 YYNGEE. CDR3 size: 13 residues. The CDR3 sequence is CASSAPGKSPLHF. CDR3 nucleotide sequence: TGTGCCAGCAGCGCGCCAGGGAAGTCACCCCTCCACTTT.

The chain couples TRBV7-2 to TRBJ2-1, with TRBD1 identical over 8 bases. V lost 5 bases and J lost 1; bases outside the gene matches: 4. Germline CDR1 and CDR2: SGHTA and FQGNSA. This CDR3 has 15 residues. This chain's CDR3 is CASSVDRGSYNEQFF. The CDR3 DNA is TGTGCCAGCAGCGTAGACAGGGGTTCCTACAATGAGCAGTTCTTC.

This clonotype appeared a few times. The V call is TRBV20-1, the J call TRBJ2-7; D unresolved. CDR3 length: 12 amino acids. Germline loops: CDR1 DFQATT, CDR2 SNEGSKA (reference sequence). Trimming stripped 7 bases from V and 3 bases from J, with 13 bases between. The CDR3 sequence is CSVREVSYEQYF. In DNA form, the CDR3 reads TGCAGTGTCCGTGAAGTGAGCTACGAGCAGTACTTC.